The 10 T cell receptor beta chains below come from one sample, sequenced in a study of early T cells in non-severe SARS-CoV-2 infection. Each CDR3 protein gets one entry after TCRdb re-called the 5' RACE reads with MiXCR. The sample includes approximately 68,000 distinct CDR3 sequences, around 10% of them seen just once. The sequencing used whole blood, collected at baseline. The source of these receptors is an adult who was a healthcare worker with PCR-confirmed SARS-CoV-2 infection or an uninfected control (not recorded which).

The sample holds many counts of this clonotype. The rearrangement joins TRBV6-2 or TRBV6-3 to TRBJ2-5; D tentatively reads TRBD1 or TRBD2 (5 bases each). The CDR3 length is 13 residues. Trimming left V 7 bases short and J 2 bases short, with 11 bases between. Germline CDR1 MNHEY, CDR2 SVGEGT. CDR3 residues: CASTQEGQETQYF. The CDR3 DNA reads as TGTGCCAGCACCCAAGAGGGGCAAGAGACCCAGTACTTC.

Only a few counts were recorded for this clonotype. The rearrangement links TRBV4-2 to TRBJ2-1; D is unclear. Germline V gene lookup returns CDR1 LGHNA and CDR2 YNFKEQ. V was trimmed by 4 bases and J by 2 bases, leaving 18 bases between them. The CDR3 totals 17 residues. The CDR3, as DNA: TGTGCCAGCAGCCCCTTTCAAAGGCCAGGCACCTACAATGAGCAGTTCTTC. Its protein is CASSPFQRPGTYNEQFF.

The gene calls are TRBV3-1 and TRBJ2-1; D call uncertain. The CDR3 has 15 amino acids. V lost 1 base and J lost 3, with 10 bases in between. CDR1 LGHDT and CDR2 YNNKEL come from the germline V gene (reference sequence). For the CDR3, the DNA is TGTGCCAGCAGCCAAGGGGCGGTCCTCTACAATGAGCAGTTCTTC. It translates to CASSQGAVLYNEQFF.

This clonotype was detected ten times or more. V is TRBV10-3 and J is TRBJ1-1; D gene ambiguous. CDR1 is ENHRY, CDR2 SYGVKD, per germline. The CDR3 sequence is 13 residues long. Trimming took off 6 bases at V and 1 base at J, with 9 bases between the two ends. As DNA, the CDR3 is TGTGCCATCAGAGTTGGAGGGAACACTGAAGCTTTCTTT. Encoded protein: CAIRVGGNTEAFF.

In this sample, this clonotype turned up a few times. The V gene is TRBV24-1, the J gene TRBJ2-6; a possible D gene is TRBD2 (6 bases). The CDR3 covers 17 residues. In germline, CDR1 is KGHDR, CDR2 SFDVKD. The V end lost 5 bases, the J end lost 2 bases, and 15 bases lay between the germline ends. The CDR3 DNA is TGTGCCACCAGTGGCCGGGGGAATCAAGCTGGGGCCAACGTCCTGACTTTC. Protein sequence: CATSGRGNQAGANVLTF.

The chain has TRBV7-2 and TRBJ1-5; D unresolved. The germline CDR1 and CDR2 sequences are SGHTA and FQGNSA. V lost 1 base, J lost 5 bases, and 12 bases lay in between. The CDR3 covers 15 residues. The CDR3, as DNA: TGTGCCAGCAGCTTAGGGGCCGAAGTGTATCAGCCCCAGCATTTT. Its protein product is CASSLGAEVYQPQHF.

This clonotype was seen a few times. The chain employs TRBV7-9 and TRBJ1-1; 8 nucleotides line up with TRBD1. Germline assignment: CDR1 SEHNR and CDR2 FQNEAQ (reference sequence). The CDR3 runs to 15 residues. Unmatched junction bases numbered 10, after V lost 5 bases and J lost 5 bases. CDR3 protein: CASSMSTGALTEAFF. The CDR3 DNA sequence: TGTGCCAGCAGCATGTCGACAGGGGCCCTAACTGAAGCTTTCTTT.

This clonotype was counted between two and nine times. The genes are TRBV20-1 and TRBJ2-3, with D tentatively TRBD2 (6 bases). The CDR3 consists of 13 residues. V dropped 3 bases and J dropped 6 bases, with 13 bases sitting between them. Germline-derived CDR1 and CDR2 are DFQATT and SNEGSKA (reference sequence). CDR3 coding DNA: TGCAGTGCTAGTGCCGGGACTGTGGATACGCAGTATTTT. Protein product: CSASAGTVDTQYF.

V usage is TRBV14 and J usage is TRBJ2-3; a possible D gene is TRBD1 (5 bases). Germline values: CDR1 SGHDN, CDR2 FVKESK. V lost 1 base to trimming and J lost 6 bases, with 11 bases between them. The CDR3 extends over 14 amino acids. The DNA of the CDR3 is TGTGCCAGCAGCCAAGTAGGGGTAGGCGATACGCAGTATTTT. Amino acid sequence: CASSQVGVGDTQYF.

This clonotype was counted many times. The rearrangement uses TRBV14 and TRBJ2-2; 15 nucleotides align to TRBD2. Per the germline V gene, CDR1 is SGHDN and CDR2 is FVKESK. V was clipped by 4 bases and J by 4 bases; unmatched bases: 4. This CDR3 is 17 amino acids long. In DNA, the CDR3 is TGTGCCAGCAGCCTCGGGACTAGCGGGGGGATCACCGGGGAGCTGTTTTTT. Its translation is CASSLGTSGGITGELFF.